This T cell receptor (beta chain) was captured by sequencing in a study of blood T cell repertoires in COVID-19. Trimming took 3 bases from V and 8 from J, leaving 13 bases between them. This CDR3 has 14 amino acids. CDR1 and CDR2 from the germline V gene are KGHSH and LQKENI. Data came from immunoSEQ multiplex PCR; TCRdb stores just in-frame clones and leaves some out. The sample yields about 200,000 clones, roughly 84% seen once. Sequences were obtained from peripheral blood. The V and J genes are TRBV18 and TRBJ1-4; no clear D. This TCR was sampled from a human donor in a cohort sampled during active COVID-19. The CDR3 bases are TGTGCCAGCTCACCGGAGTCTGAATCGGAAAAACTGTTTTTT. Protein: CASSPESESEKLFF.